This T cell receptor beta chain was sequenced in a study of blood T cell repertoires in COVID-19. Study information: The origin of the acute and convalescent COVID-19 samples was the United States, Italy and Spain. PBMCs, B-cell-depleted T cells, or T cells provided the cDNA or gDNA that made up the material.

Per the germline V gene, CDR1 is KGHSH and CDR2 is LQKENI. Trimming took 3 bases from V and 2 from J, leaving 6 bases between them. The CDR3 extends over 13 amino acids. Per the original data handling: Estimation of nucleated cell counts relied on the amplification of reference gene primers. Method: immunoSEQ multiplex PCR; TCRdb's copy keeps in-frame clones and lacks some. V and J calls and clone size are given by that table; D and trimming were obtained from the DNA. Of approximately 15,000 clones detected, roughly 80% appear once; the ten largest clones hold roughly 15%. This chain links TRBV18 with TRBJ2-3; perhaps TRBD1 as D (5 bases). The sequenced sample consisted of peripheral blood. The TCR was taken from a human donor in a cohort sampled during active COVID-19. The CDR3, as DNA: TGTGCCAGCTCACCTGGGGCCACAGATACGCAGTATTTT. Its translation: CASSPGATDTQYF.